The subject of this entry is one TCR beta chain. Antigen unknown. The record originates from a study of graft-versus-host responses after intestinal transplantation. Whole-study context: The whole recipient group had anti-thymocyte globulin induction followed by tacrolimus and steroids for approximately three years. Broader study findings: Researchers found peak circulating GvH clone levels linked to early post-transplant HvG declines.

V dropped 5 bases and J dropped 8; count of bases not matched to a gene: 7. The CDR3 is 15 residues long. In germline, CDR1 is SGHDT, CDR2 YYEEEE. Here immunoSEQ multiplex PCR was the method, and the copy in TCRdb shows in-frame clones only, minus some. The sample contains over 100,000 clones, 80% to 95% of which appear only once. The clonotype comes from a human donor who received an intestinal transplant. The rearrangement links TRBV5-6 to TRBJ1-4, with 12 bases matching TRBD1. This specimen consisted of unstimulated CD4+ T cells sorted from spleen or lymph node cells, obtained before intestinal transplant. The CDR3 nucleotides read TGTGCCAGCAGATGGACCGGGACAGGGGGCGAAAAACTGTTTTTT. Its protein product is CASRWTGTGGEKLFF.